The 25 T cell receptor beta chains given below trace back to one sample, sequenced in a study of cytomegalovirus exposure and HLA in healthy donors. Use of 60 Vbeta and 13 Jbeta primers characterized the PCR. The repertoire was sequenced with immunoSEQ multiplex PCR; TCRdb's copy has only in-frame clones and lacks some. The repertoire includes 150,000 or so clones, around 84% of them detected once, and less than 2.5% sits in the top ten. Sequenced: PBMCs. The receptors originated from a woman younger than 35 in good health and CMV-seronegative.

CDR3 in amino acids: CASSVDRGGQPQHF. The CDR3 bases are TGTGCCAGCAGTGTAGACAGGGGTGGACAGCCCCAGCATTTT. The rearrangement joins TRBV2 to TRBJ1-5, with 8 bases matching TRBD1. V was clipped by 4 bases and J by 7 bases; unmatched bases: 6. The germline gives CDR1 SNHLY, CDR2 FYNNEI. This CDR3 contains 14 residues.

This clone was picked up a small number of times. The CDR3 DNA sequence: TGTGCCAGCAGCCCCCCCGGGAGTCCCGGGGAGCTGTTTTTT. Translating it yields CASSPPGSPGELFF. The chain combines TRBV7-3 with TRBJ2-2, with a tentative D call TRBD2 (6 bases). Deletions cut 5 bases from V and 6 bases from J, with 13 bases between. CDR1 SGHTA and CDR2 FQGTGA come from the germline V gene. CDR3 size: 14 residues.

The rearrangement uses TRBV30 and TRBJ2-6, with D tentatively TRBD2 (5 bases). Germline CDR1 and CDR2: GTSNPN and SVGIG (reference sequence). This CDR3 contains 14 residues. Trimming pared 8 bases from V and 1 base from J, leaving 12 bases between. CDR3 nucleotide sequence: TGTGCCGAACTAGGCGTATCTGGGGCCAACGTCCTGACTTTC. Residues: CAELGVSGANVLTF.

This sequence joins TRBV28 and TRBJ1-4; no clear D. The V gene lost 0 bases and the J gene lost 6 bases, with 11 bases spanning the gap. Germline V gene lookup returns CDR1 MDHEN and CDR2 SYDVKM. This CDR3 comprises 15 residues. CDR3 bases: TGTGCCAGCAGTTTATGGGAGACCATGGATGAAAAACTGTTTTTT. This translates into CASSLWETMDEKLFF.

The V call is TRBV18, the J call TRBJ2-4, with TRBD2 as a possible D gene (5 bases). Germline V lookup: CDR1 KGHSH, CDR2 LQKENI. Trimming pared 2 bases from V and 0 bases from J, leaving 26 bases between. The CDR3 sequence is 21 residues long. CDR3 DNA: TGTGCCAGCTCACCAGGAGGCAGGACGAATTTGCTATTCCTAGCCAAAAACATTCAGTACTTC. Its protein product is CASSPGGRTNLLFLAKNIQYF.

The rearrangement uses TRBV27 and TRBJ1-2, with D perhaps TRBD1 (6 bases). V lost 3 bases, J lost 8 bases, and 19 bases lay in between. The CDR3 totals 15 residues. Germline lookup yields CDR1 MNHEY and CDR2 SMNVEV (reference sequence). The DNA for the CDR3 is TGTGCCAGCAGTTTCCAGCCGACAGGTCCTGGGGGCTACACCTTC. As protein: CASSFQPTGPGGYTF.

Note on this clone: One end of the junction varies from germline; a read error may be responsible. The same CDR3 is also encoded by other DNA sequences in this sample. V usage is TRBV28 and J usage is TRBJ2-7, with 8 nucleotides matching TRBD1. CDR3 size: 14 residues. CDR1 is MDHEN, CDR2 SYDVKM, per germline. CDR3 sequence reads: CASRRTGSSYEQYF. CDR3 coding DNA: TGTGCCAGCAGAAGGACAGGGAGCTCCTACGAGCAGTACTTT.

This sequence joins TRBV19 and TRBJ2-1; 10 nucleotides agree with TRBD2. Germline V gene sequence: CDR1 LNHDA, CDR2 SQIVND (reference sequence). This CDR3 is 15 amino acids long. Germline trimming cut 2 bases from V and 10 bases from J; bases unmatched to any gene: 8. CDR3 bases: TGTGCCAGTAGTATAAGCAGCGGGGGGGCCTGGGAGCAGTTCTTC. Residues: CASSISSGGAWEQFF. The variable domain in full, with the rest retrieved from reference TRBV19 and TRBJ2-1, is DGGITQSPKYLFRKEGQNVTLSCEQNLNHDAMYWYRQDPGQGLRLIYYSQIVNDFQKGDIAEGYSVSREKKESFPLTVTSAQKNPTAFYLCASSISSGGAWEQFFGPGTRLTVL.

The chain joins TRBV28 to TRBJ2-7, with a possible D match to TRBD1 (6 bases). From germline, CDR1 is MDHEN and CDR2 SYDVKM. CDR3 length: 15 amino acids. Trimming pared 5 bases from V and 2 bases from J, leaving 16 bases between. Here the CDR3 reads CASSPGTNYAYEQYF. In nucleotides, the CDR3 is TGTGCCAGCAGTCCCGGGACAAATTATGCCTACGAGCAGTACTTC. The full variable domain, in which reference TRBV28 and TRBJ2-7 provide the parts outside the CDR3, is DVKVTQSSRYLVKRTGEKVFLECVQDMDHENMFWYRQDPGLGLRLIYFSYDVKMKEKGDIPEGYSVSREKKERFSLILESASTNQTSMYLCASSPGTNYAYEQYFGPGTRLTVT.

V usage is TRBV6-7 and J usage is TRBJ2-3; D perhaps matches TRBD2 (6 bases). TRBV6-7 is given ORF status, its function remaining uncertain. The V gene lost 5 bases and the J gene lost 5 bases, with 20 bases spanning the gap. The CDR3 is 16 amino acids. The CDR3, as DNA: TGTGCCAGCAGTGATAATAGCGGCCTAGGGGTAGATACGCAGTATTTT. As protein: CASSDNSGLGVDTQYF.

V gene TRBV4-1 combines with J gene TRBJ2-1; the D gene is possibly TRBD2 (6 bases). Trimming removed 3 bases at V and 2 bases at J, with 17 bases between. This CDR3 spans 17 amino acids. Germline lookup yields CDR1 MGHRA and CDR2 YSYEKL. The CDR3 DNA follows: TGCGCCAGCAGCCAGCCGGGGCGGGACTTCCCCTACAATGAGCAGTTCTTC. Translating it yields CASSQPGRDFPYNEQFF.

The rearrangement links TRBV5-1 to TRBJ2-7; D might be TRBD2 (5 bases). Trimming removed 0 bases from V and 2 bases from J, with 15 bases in between. The V gene's germline CDR1 is SGHRS and CDR2 YFSETQ. This CDR3 has 16 residues. As DNA, the CDR3 is TGCGCCAGCAGCTTGGCTCCCGTTTACGGGACCTACGAGCAGTACTTC. It yields the protein CASSLAPVYGTYEQYF.

The gene calls are TRBV10-3 and TRBJ1-1; 7 positions agree with TRBD1. This CDR3 contains 13 residues. Germline-derived CDR1 and CDR2 are ENHRY and SYGVKD. V dropped 6 bases and J dropped 6; count of bases not matched to a gene: 7. CDR3: CAISDRVTAEAFF. The CDR3 coding sequence is TGTGCCATCAGCGACAGGGTCACGGCTGAAGCTTTCTTT.

The chain employs TRBV7-8 and TRBJ2-5, with 8 bases aligning to TRBD2. J lost 1 base, V lost 0 bases, and 4 bases had no gene match. The CDR3 sequence is 16 residues long. Looked up from germline, CDR1 is SGHVS and CDR2 is FQNEAQ. The CDR3 sequence: CASSLANLAGQETQYF. DNA of the CDR3: TGTGCCAGCAGCTTAGCGAACCTAGCGGGCCAAGAGACCCAGTACTTC.

This clone was recorded once. The rearrangement links TRBV28 to TRBJ2-7; D gene ambiguous. Trimming removed 1 base at V and 1 base at J, with 11 bases between. The CDR3 extends over 15 amino acids. Germline CDR1 reads MDHEN; CDR2 reads SYDVKM. The CDR3 bases are TGTGCCAGCAGTTTATCCCCGGTGAAATCCTACGAGCAGTACTTC. Protein product: CASSLSPVKSYEQYF.

The chain combines TRBV7-6 with TRBJ2-3; perhaps TRBD2 as D (6 bases). The V end was cut by 5 bases, the J end by 5 bases, with 17 bases between. Germline CDR1 reads SGHVS; CDR2 reads FNYEAQ. The length of the CDR3 is 15 residues. The CDR3 sequence: CASSEPTTGEDTQYF. The CDR3 region has the DNA TGTGCCAGCAGCGAACCTACGACGGGGGAAGATACGCAGTATTTT.

This chain joins TRBV18 and TRBJ1-5; D is perhaps TRBD1 (6 bases). Trimming took 3 bases from V and 5 from J, leaving 14 bases between them. The CDR3 is 15 residues long. Germline values: CDR1 KGHSH, CDR2 LQKENI. CDR3: CASSPMGAPHQPQHF. CDR3 nucleotide sequence: TGTGCCAGCTCACCGATGGGGGCCCCTCATCAGCCCCAGCATTTT.

The CDR3, as DNA: TGTGCCAGCACCCTAGCGGGGGGAACTACAGATACGCAGTATTTT. Translating it yields CASTLAGGTTDTQYF. The V call is TRBV6-5, the J call TRBJ2-3; 11 bases agree with TRBD2. The germline CDR1 and CDR2 sequences are MNHEY and SVGAGI. J was trimmed by 3 bases and V by 7 bases; bases with no gene match: 6. The CDR3 is made up of 15 amino acids.

The chain carries TRBV28 and TRBJ1-3; D is perhaps TRBD1 (6 bases). The CDR3 runs to 13 residues. Germline V gives CDR1 MDHEN, CDR2 SYDVKM. The V and J ends lost 6 bases and 4 bases respectively, with 10 bases between them. In DNA form, the CDR3 reads TGTGCCAGCAGGTCAGGGGCGGGAAACACCATATATTTT. Amino acids: CASRSGAGNTIYF.

V usage is TRBV29-1 and J usage is TRBJ1-1, with D unresolved. The V and J ends lost 4 bases and 0 bases respectively, with 15 bases between them. CDR1 SQVTM and CDR2 ANQGSEA come from the germline V gene. This CDR3 contains 15 residues. The DNA for the CDR3 is TGCAGCGTTGTACAGAAGTACAGCATGAACACTGAAGCTTTCTTT. It specifies CSVVQKYSMNTEAFF.

The chain recombines TRBV2 with TRBJ1-2; a weak D match, TRBD1 (5 bases). The V gene's germline CDR1 is SNHLY and CDR2 FYNNEI. The germline V and J ends were trimmed by 7 bases and 4 bases, with 16 bases remaining between them. The CDR3 has 14 amino acids. The CDR3 sequence: CASTSAADSYGYTF. The CDR3, as DNA: TGTGCCAGCACCTCCGCGGCAGACAGCTATGGCTACACCTTC. The full variable domain, rest sourced from reference TRBV2 and TRBJ1-2, is EPEVTQTPSHQVTQMGQEVILRCVPISNHLYFYWYRQILGQKVEFLVSFYNNEISEKSEIFDDQFSVERPDGSNFTLKIRSTKLEDSAMYFCASTSAADSYGYTFGSGTRLTVV.

This clone was seen just once. The chain employs TRBV5-1 and TRBJ2-5; TRBD1 matches at 7 bases. The better agreement between TRBJ2-7 and the DNA end casts doubt on the J call. The CDR3 spans 14 residues. Per the germline V gene, CDR1 is SGHRS and CDR2 is YFSETQ. Here the CDR3 DNA reads TGCGCCAGCACCTACGTGACAGGGACCTACGAGCAGTACTTC. It is translated as CASTYVTGTYEQYF.

The J gene is TRBJ1-4, the V gene TRBV5-4, with 10 bases that match TRBD1. Trimming removed 4 bases from V and 6 bases from J; junction bases left unmatched: 6. The CDR3 spans 15 residues. The germline V gene encodes CDR1 SGHNT and CDR2 YYREEE (reference sequence). Here the CDR3 reads CASSPTGTGDEKLFF. The CDR3 DNA reads TGTGCCAGCAGCCCAACCGGGACAGGGGATGAAAAACTGTTTTTT. The full variable domain, with the rest looked up from reference TRBV5-4 and TRBJ1-4, is ETGVTQSPTHLIKTRGQQVTLRCSSQSGHNTVSWYQQALGQGPQFIFQYYREEENGRGNFPPRFSGLQFPNYSSELNVNALELDDSALYLCASSPTGTGDEKLFFGSGTQLSVL.

The chain recombines TRBV18 with TRBJ1-2, with a possible D match to TRBD1 (6 bases). The CDR3 runs to 14 residues. CDR1 and CDR2 from the germline V gene are KGHSH and LQKENI. The V end was cut by 1 base, the J end by 7 bases, with 13 bases between. Written as DNA, the CDR3 is TGTGCCAGCTCACCACAACCAGGGGATATTGGCTACACCTTC. This encodes CASSPQPGDIGYTF.

The chain links TRBV9 to TRBJ1-4; D may be TRBD1 (5 bases). V was cut by 0 bases and J by 2 bases, with 8 bases left in between. The CDR3 has 15 amino acids. Germline CDR1 is SGDLS and CDR2 is YYNGEE. CDR3 bases: TGTGCCAGCAGCGTAGAGGCAGGGACTAATGAAAAACTGTTTTTT. This codes for CASSVEAGTNEKLFF.